These 28 T cell receptor beta chains originate from one sample sequenced in a study of blood T cell repertoires in COVID-19. Method: immunoSEQ multiplex PCR; TCRdb's copy keeps in-frame clones and lacks some. In the table there are about 250,000 clones, 85% to 90% of which are singletons. Sequencing was carried out using peripheral blood. Every receptor here comes from a man at least 80 years old with acute or convalescent COVID-19.

This chain links TRBV11-2 with TRBJ1-1, with TRBD1 matching over 9 bases. Germline CDR1 is SGHAT and CDR2 is FQNNGV. The CDR3 covers 16 residues. V gave up 7 bases and J gave up 0 bases; unmatched junction bases: 9. The CDR3 protein is CASTYGRTGVNTEAFF. The CDR3 DNA reads as TGTGCCAGCACCTACGGTAGGACAGGGGTGAACACTGAAGCTTTCTTT.

The CDR3 DNA sequence: TGTGCCAGCAGCTTAGGAGCGAATCAGCCCCAGCATTTT. It translates to CASSLGANQPQHF. This chain uses TRBV7-6 with TRBJ1-5, with D uncertain. Trimming took off 1 base at V and 4 bases at J, with 5 bases between the two ends. Germline CDR1 and CDR2: SGHVS and FNYEAQ. The length of the CDR3 is 13 residues.

The sample holds one count of this clone. V usage is TRBV3-1 (or the pseudogene TRBV3-2) and J usage is TRBJ2-6, with TRBD1 matching over 10 bases. The V gene end was trimmed by 0 bases and the J gene end by 0 bases; junction bases not matched to a gene: 2. The CDR3 totals 18 residues. CDR1 is LGHDT and CDR2 is YNNKEL in the germline V gene (reference sequence). The CDR3 DNA is TGTGCCAGCAGCCAAGACCGGACAGGGGGCTCTGGGGCCAACGTCCTGACTTTC. Translated: CASSQDRTGGSGANVLTF.

The chain is built from TRBV28 and TRBJ2-3; D possibly corresponds to TRBD2 (6 bases). Germline CDR1 and CDR2: MDHEN and SYDVKM. The CDR3 is made up of 15 amino acids. The V end was cut by 1 base, the J end by 5 bases, with 13 bases between. For the CDR3, the DNA is TGTGCCAGCAGTTTATCGGGACTGCCCCAAGATACGCAGTATTTT. Translated: CASSLSGLPQDTQYF.

The chain carries TRBV18 and TRBJ1-6; the D gene is possibly TRBD1 (5 bases). The CDR3 runs 15 residues. V lost 2 bases and J lost 5, with 10 bases in between. CDR1 and CDR2 from the germline V gene are KGHSH and LQKENI. The CDR3, as DNA: TGTGCCAGCTCACCAGGAACAGGAGATAATTCACCCCTCCACTTT. As protein: CASSPGTGDNSPLHF.

This clone was counted once. This sequence joins TRBV7-8 and TRBJ1-1; maybe TRBD1 (6 bases). V lost 5 bases and J lost 5, with 12 bases in between. CDR1 is SGHVS and CDR2 is FQNEAQ in the germline V gene. The CDR3 extends over 13 amino acids. CDR3 residues: CASSLGGGTEAFF. DNA of the CDR3: TGTGCCAGCAGCCTAGGGGGGGGGACTGAAGCTTTCTTT. The full variable domain, its missing parts supplied by reference TRBV7-8 and TRBJ1-1, is GAGVSQSPRYKVAKRGQDVALRCDPISGHVSLFWYQQALGQGPEFLTYFQNEAQLDKSGLPSDRFFAERPEGSVSTLKIQRTQQEDSAVYLCASSLGGGTEAFFGQGTRLTVV.

The chain uses TRBV7-9 and TRBJ2-3, with 8 bases fitting TRBD1. Germline loops: CDR1 SEHNR, CDR2 FQNEAQ (reference sequence). The CDR3 sequence is 14 residues long. J lost 1 base, V lost 5 bases, and 2 bases had no gene match. Written as DNA, the CDR3 is TGTGCCAGCAGCCAGGACAGGGGCACAGATACGCAGTATTTT. It specifies CASSQDRGTDTQYF.

The V and J genes are TRBV19 and TRBJ1-1; 10 nucleotides agree with TRBD1. The ends lost 5 bases at V and 4 bases at J; junction bases unmatched: 13. In germline, CDR1 is LNHDA, CDR2 SQIVND (reference sequence). The CDR3 extends over 17 amino acids. Here the CDR3 reads CASSYVTGGLLVTEAFF. CDR3 in DNA: TGTGCCAGTAGTTACGTGACAGGGGGCTTGTTGGTCACTGAAGCTTTCTTT.

This rearrangement joins TRBV4-1 to TRBJ2-3; TRBD2 matches at 14 bases. V lost 2 bases to trimming and J lost 4 bases; unmatched junction nucleotides: 8. Looked up from germline, CDR1 is MGHRA and CDR2 is YSYEKL. The CDR3 runs 18 residues. CDR3 region: CASSQPRLAGGLADTQYF. As DNA, the CDR3 is TGCGCCAGCAGCCAACCGAGACTAGCGGGAGGGCTGGCAGATACGCAGTATTTT.

This clone has more than one count but fewer than ten. The chain combines TRBV5-1 with TRBJ1-6; D perhaps matches TRBD1 (5 bases). The CDR3 runs 15 residues. CDR1 is SGHRS, CDR2 YFSETQ, per germline. Trimming removed 1 base from V and 6 bases from J, with 11 bases in between. This CDR3 is CASSLTTARNSPLHF. CDR3 sequence (DNA): TGCGCCAGCAGCTTGACGACAGCCCGTAATTCACCCCTCCACTTT.

The V call is TRBV4-3, the J call TRBJ1-6; maybe TRBD1 (6 bases). Germline V gene lookup returns CDR1 LGHNA and CDR2 YSLEER. Deletions cut 0 bases from V and 7 bases from J, with 13 bases between. The CDR3 totals 16 residues. CDR3 amino acids: CASSQEGGIGNSPLHF. The CDR3, as DNA: TGCGCCAGCAGCCAAGAAGGGGGTATCGGGAATTCACCCCTCCACTTT.

This clone was seen just once. The chain uses TRBV7-9 and TRBJ1-6; TRBD1 matches at 7 bases. The germline gives CDR1 SEHNR, CDR2 FQNEAQ (reference sequence). This CDR3 is built from 15 residues. Trimming took 0 bases from V and 14 from J; bases not matched to a gene: 10. The CDR3: CASSLARQGRITLHF. CDR3 DNA sequence: TGTGCCAGCAGCTTAGCGCGACAGGGAAGGATTACCCTCCACTTT. Looking up the rest from reference TRBV7-9 and TRBJ1-6 gives the full variable domain: DTGVSQNPRHKITKRGQNVTFRCDPISEHNRLYWYRQTLGQGPEFLTYFQNEAQLEKSRLLSDRFSAERPKGSFSTLEIQRTEQGDSAMYLCASSLARQGRITLHFGNGTRLTVT.

This chain links TRBV7-9 with TRBJ2-3; TRBD1 agrees at 8 bases. Germline assignment: CDR1 SEHNR and CDR2 FQNEAQ (reference sequence). The length of the CDR3 is 16 residues. V was clipped by 1 base and J by 3 bases; unmatched bases: 6. CDR3 sequence: CASSLGDTGGTDTQYF. CDR3 coding DNA: TGTGCCAGCAGCTTAGGGGACACAGGGGGTACAGATACGCAGTATTTT.

The chain has TRBV7-2 and TRBJ2-5, with D tentatively TRBD1 (6 bases). The CDR3 is 14 amino acids. V was clipped by 3 bases and J by 0 bases, with 8 bases between them. CDR1 is SGHTA, CDR2 FQGNSA, per germline. In DNA, the CDR3 is TGTGCCAGCAGCTTTACAGGGTACCAAGAGACCCAGTACTTC. Its protein is CASSFTGYQETQYF.

J is TRBJ2-7 and V is TRBV4-1; TRBD2 matches at 9 bases. The germline CDR1 and CDR2 sequences are MGHRA and YSYEKL. CDR3 length: 15 amino acids. With V trimmed by 1 base and J by 4 bases, 5 bases remained unmatched. The CDR3 reads CASSQARTSVYEQYF. CDR3 coding DNA: TGCGCCAGCAGCCAAGCGAGGACTAGCGTTTACGAGCAGTACTTC.

The V and J genes are TRBV2 and TRBJ1-5, with D possibly being TRBD1 (6 bases). This CDR3 is 14 amino acids long. CDR1 is SNHLY and CDR2 is FYNNEI in the germline V gene. Trimming removed 7 bases from V and 5 bases from J, with 15 bases in between. The CDR3 protein is CASNGQTSDQPQHF. The CDR3 nucleotides read TGTGCCAGCAATGGACAGACCTCGGATCAGCCCCAGCATTTT.

V usage is TRBV5-1 and J usage is TRBJ2-3; 8 nucleotides line up with TRBD2. The CDR3 sequence is 16 residues long. With 0 bases clipped from V and 3 bases from J, the junction kept 6 bases outside the gene matches. Germline CDR1 SGHRS, CDR2 YFSETQ. In DNA form, the CDR3 reads TGCGCCAGCAGCTTGGACGGGGGGGCGATTACAGATACGCAGTATTTT. Residues: CASSLDGGAITDTQYF.

The chain links TRBV6-6 to TRBJ2-7; 9 bases agree with TRBD2. The CDR3 is made up of 14 amino acids. The V gene's germline CDR1 is MNHNY and CDR2 SVGAGI (reference sequence). V shed 7 bases, J shed 3 bases, and the junction held 7 bases outside the gene matches. The CDR3 coding sequence is TGTGCCAGCACTATAGCGGGGGAAAGCTACGAGCAGTACTTC. Translating gives CASTIAGESYEQYF.

V gene TRBV6-6 combines with J gene TRBJ1-4; D perhaps matches TRBD1 (6 bases). Germline V gives CDR1 MNHNY, CDR2 SVGAGI (reference sequence). The ends were cut back, 6 bases at V and 5 bases at J, with 13 bases in the middle. The CDR3 length is 14 residues. The CDR3 nucleotides read TGTGCCAGCAGCGACGCAGGGGAGAATGAAAAACTGTTTTTT. Protein: CASSDAGENEKLFF.

The chain couples TRBV6-5 to TRBJ2-5; TRBD2 agrees at 11 bases. The CDR3 is 15 amino acids. The germline V gene encodes CDR1 MNHEY and CDR2 SVGAGI. Trimming at V came to 6 bases and at J to 4 bases, leaving 7 bases not matched to a gene. The CDR3 is CASRDSGGAGETQYF. The CDR3 DNA reads TGTGCCAGCAGGGATAGCGGGGGGGCAGGAGAGACCCAGTACTTC.

The V and J genes are TRBV5-1 and TRBJ1-3, with unresolved D. The V gene's germline CDR1 is SGHRS and CDR2 YFSETQ. Trimming removed 4 bases from V and 0 bases from J, with 5 bases in between. The CDR3 covers 13 residues. The CDR3 DNA sequence: TGCGCCAGCAGCGAGCTCTCTGGAAACACCATATATTTT. Its protein product is CASSELSGNTIYF.

The genes are TRBV12-5 and TRBJ1-1; possible D gene TRBD1, 6 bases. The CDR3 extends over 16 amino acids. Looked up from germline, CDR1 is LGHNT and CDR2 is FRNRAP. V shed 3 bases and J shed 1 base, with 15 bases lying between them. The CDR3 DNA is TGTGCTAGTGGTTTTTCAGGGGCTTTAGGGAACACTGAAGCTTTCTTT. This gives the protein CASGFSGALGNTEAFF. The variable domain in full, completed from reference TRBV12-5 and TRBJ1-1, reads DARVTQTPRHKVTEMGQEVTMRCQPILGHNTVFWYRQTMMQGLELLAYFRNRAPLDDSGMPKDRFSAEMPDATLATLKIQPSEPRDSAVYFCASGFSGALGNTEAFFGQGTRLTVV.

The genes are TRBV2 and TRBJ2-2; weak D call: TRBD1 (6 bases). This CDR3 is built from 13 residues. CDR1 SNHLY and CDR2 FYNNEI come from the germline V gene. V was cut by 5 bases and J by 8 bases, with 12 bases left in between. Written as DNA, the CDR3 is TGTGCCAGCAGTCGACAGGAGAGAGGGGAGCTGTTTTTT. This encodes CASSRQERGELFF.

This sequence joins TRBV2 and TRBJ1-5, with D possibly TRBD1 on 5 matching bases. The germline gives CDR1 SNHLY, CDR2 FYNNEI. This CDR3 contains 15 residues. The V end lost 6 bases, the J end lost 0 bases, and 12 bases lay between the germline ends. The CDR3 protein is CASSIQDLSNQPQHF. The CDR3 bases are TGTGCCAGCAGCATACAGGATCTTAGCAATCAGCCCCAGCATTTT.

This clone has a handful of counts. The V and J genes are TRBV27 and TRBJ1-2; a weak D match, TRBD1 (5 bases). Trimming removed 6 bases from V and 6 bases from J, with 20 bases in between. The CDR3 has 15 residues. Germline V lookup: CDR1 MNHEY, CDR2 SMNVEV (reference sequence). CDR3: CASRPFGGGENGYTF. CDR3 sequence (DNA): TGTGCCAGCAGGCCCTTCGGGGGTGGGGAGAATGGCTACACCTTC.

CDR3 in DNA: TGTGCCAGCTCACCTATGGACAGAGCAGGCACTGAAGCTTTCTTT. Translating gives CASSPMDRAGTEAFF. V and J are TRBV18 and TRBJ1-1, with D possibly being TRBD1 (6 bases). This CDR3 spans 15 amino acids. Germline CDR1 and CDR2: KGHSH and LQKENI. The V and J ends lost 3 bases and 4 bases respectively, with 15 bases between them.

The chain recombines TRBV7-3 with TRBJ2-5; D gene uncertain. CDR1 and CDR2 (germline): SGHTA, FQGTGA. The CDR3 is 13 residues long. Trimming removed 3 bases at V and 1 base at J, with 6 bases between. This CDR3 reads CASSFSVQETQYF. CDR3 bases: TGTGCCAGCAGCTTCAGCGTCCAAGAGACCCAGTACTTC.

The chain recombines TRBV19 with TRBJ2-3, with TRBD2 matching 7 bases. The CDR3 has 15 residues. V was pared by 3 bases and J by 0 bases, with 3 bases of the junction left unmatched. Germline CDR1 reads LNHDA; CDR2 reads SQIVND (reference sequence). The CDR3 DNA follows: TGTGCCAGTAGTATGCTAGCGGCTAGCACAGATACGCAGTATTTT. Protein sequence: CASSMLAASTDTQYF. The full variable domain, completed using reference TRBV19 and TRBJ2-3, is DGGITQSPKYLFRKEGQNVTLSCEQNLNHDAMYWYRQDPGQGLRLIYYSQIVNDFQKGDIAEGYSVSREKKESFPLTVTSAQKNPTAFYLCASSMLAASTDTQYFGPGTRLTVL.